One sample yielded the 14 T cell receptor beta chains listed below, sequenced in a study of regulatory T cells in long-lasting Graves disease. Arm-PCR of CDR3 regions and iRepertoire HTBI primers were the basis on which TCR beta libraries were built. A single record per CDR3 protein comes from TCRdb applying MiXCR to the multiplex PCR reads. The table records about 400,000 distinct CDR3 sequences, about a fifth of them present only once. Time point noted: persistent/refractory GD, antithyroid drugs over 5 years with positive TRAb. RNA extracted from PBMCs served as the sequencing template. The source was peripheral blood mononuclear cells (PBMCs), collected when the disease was refractory, from a patient treated with antithyroid drugs. These receptors all come from a female donor with Graves disease.

This clonotype was detected many times. The rearrangement joins TRBV30 to TRBJ2-5; 7 bases are shared with TRBD1. The trim removed 0 bases at V and 4 bases at J, leaving 2 bases unmatched. CDR1 GTSNPN and CDR2 SVGIG come from the germline V gene (reference sequence). CDR3 length equals 13 residues. For the CDR3, the DNA is TGTGCCTGGAGTGTACAGGGGTTAGAGACCCAGTACTTC. Protein: CAWSVQGLETQYF.

A remark on this clonotype: A read error is possible here, since a much larger clone lies one base away. V and J are TRBV6-2 or TRBV6-3 and TRBJ2-7; D could derive from TRBD1 or TRBD2 (5 bases each). The germline V gene encodes CDR1 MNHEY and CDR2 SVGEGT. Trimming took off 9 bases at V and 1 base at J, with 25 bases between the two ends. The CDR3 has 17 residues. The CDR3 spells CARTRPPVRKGSYEQYF. CDR3 in DNA: TGTGCCAGAACTAGGCCGCCGGTTCGGAAGGGGTCCTACGAGCAGTACTTC.

In its sample, this clonotype was seen many times. The CDR3 sequence: CASSLAGQNQPQHF. The CDR3 DNA reads as TGTGCCAGCAGTTTAGCGGGACAGAATCAGCCCCAGCATTTT. The rearrangement joins TRBV28 to TRBJ1-5; the match to TRBD1 covers 7 bases. V lost 2 bases and J lost 4; bases outside the gene matches: 2. Germline values: CDR1 MDHEN, CDR2 SYDVKM. The CDR3 length is 14 residues. Looking up the rest from reference TRBV28 and TRBJ1-5 gives the full variable domain: DVKVTQSSRYLVKRTGEKVFLECVQDMDHENMFWYRQDPGLGLRLIYFSYDVKMKEKGDIPEGYSVSREKKERFSLILESASTNQTSMYLCASSLAGQNQPQHFGDGTRLSIL.

This clonotype has a handful of counts. The chain employs TRBV5-1 and TRBJ2-7; no clear D. The CDR3 extends over 14 amino acids. Trimming took off 5 bases at V and 2 bases at J, with 14 bases between the two ends. Germline CDR1 reads SGHRS; CDR2 reads YFSETQ. This CDR3 reads CASRSAIRTYEQYF. CDR3 in DNA: TGCGCCAGCAGGTCGGCTATACGGACCTACGAGCAGTACTTC.

This clonotype has just a few counts. The V and J genes are TRBV19 and TRBJ2-1, with D perhaps TRBD1 or TRBD2 (5 bases each). Germline assignment: CDR1 LNHDA and CDR2 SQIVND (reference sequence). The ends were cut back, 5 bases at V and 0 bases at J, with 11 bases in the middle. The CDR3 is made up of 15 amino acids. The CDR3 loop is CASSRFGGSYNEQFF. The CDR3 DNA reads TGTGCCAGTAGTCGGTTTGGGGGCTCCTACAATGAGCAGTTCTTC.

V gene TRBV20-1 combines with J gene TRBJ2-7, with 8 bases identical to TRBD2. This CDR3 region has 14 residues. Germline V gives CDR1 DFQATT, CDR2 SNEGSKA (reference sequence). J was trimmed by 1 base and V by 3 bases; bases with no gene match: 5. The CDR3, as DNA: TGCAGTGCTAGTCCCACGGGAGGGTCCTACGAGCAGTACTTC. Residues: CSASPTGGSYEQYF.

Turning to this clonotype: With a much larger clone just one base away, this may be a read error. The final CDR3 position lacks the conserved phenylalanine or tryptophan, pointing to a likely read error. The chain recombines TRBV29-1 with TRBJ2-5; 10 nucleotides line up with TRBD2. Germline CDR1 reads SQVTM; CDR2 reads ANQGSEA. The trim removed 0 bases at V and 5 bases at J, leaving 3 bases unmatched. CDR3 size: 14 residues. In nucleotides, the CDR3 is TGCAGCGTTGAAGACGGGACTAGCGTGGAGACCCAGTACCTC. Translated: CSVEDGTSVETQYL.

The chain carries TRBV15 and TRBJ1-1; D not certain. The V and J ends lost 5 bases and 7 bases respectively, with 14 bases between them. CDR3 length: 13 amino acids. The germline gives CDR1 LNHNV, CDR2 YYDKDF (reference sequence). The CDR3, as DNA: TGTGCCACCAGCCCGGCGCCCCGGGTTGAAGCTTTCTTT. Translation: CATSPAPRVEAFF.

This clonotype was counted many times. V and J are TRBV28 and TRBJ2-2; D might be TRBD1 or TRBD2, each matching 6 bases. Germline assignment: CDR1 MDHEN and CDR2 SYDVKM. CDR3 length: 15 amino acids. Between the trimmed V and J ends, which lost 8 bases and 2 bases, there was a span of 15 bases. CDR3: CASREPGGNTGELFF. In DNA, the CDR3 is TGTGCCAGCCGGGAGCCTGGGGGCAACACCGGGGAGCTGTTTTTT.

This rearrangement joins TRBV4-3 to TRBJ2-7, with D uncertain. The CDR3 loop spans 15 amino acids. The V end was cut by 1 base, the J end by 0 bases, with 10 bases between. Germline assignment: CDR1 LGHNA and CDR2 YSLEER. Written as DNA, the CDR3 is TGCGCCAGCAGCCAAGGTTATCCGAGCTCCTACGAGCAGTACTTC. It translates to CASSQGYPSSYEQYF.

This clonotype has a count of ten or more. J is TRBJ1-1 and V is TRBV7-9; D gene uncertain. Germline lookup yields CDR1 SEHNR and CDR2 FQNEAQ (reference sequence). The V end lost 6 bases, the J end lost 7 bases, and 12 bases lay between the germline ends. The CDR3 contains 12 residues. The CDR3: CASRYRTDEAFF. The CDR3 coding sequence is TGTGCCAGCAGATATAGGACTGATGAAGCTTTCTTT.

The rearrangement links TRBV15 to TRBJ2-5; D perhaps matches TRBD1 (6 bases). This CDR3 has 13 residues. The ends were cut back, 1 base at V and 4 bases at J, with 7 bases in the middle. The germline V gene encodes CDR1 LNHNV and CDR2 YYDKDF (reference sequence). CDR3 residues: CATSRGRGETQYF. The CDR3 region has the DNA TGTGCCACCAGCAGAGGCAGGGGAGAGACCCAGTACTTC.

The rearrangement joins TRBV11-2 to TRBJ1-5; the D is unclear. The CDR3 has 16 residues. V shed 3 bases and J shed 7 bases, with 19 bases lying between them. Germline V lookup: CDR1 SGHAT, CDR2 FQNNGV. For the CDR3, the DNA is TGTGCCAGCAGCTTGATGGTTTCGGCAGGAGGCCAGCCCCAGCATTTT. This sequence encodes CASSLMVSAGGQPQHF.

This chain uses TRBV7-9 with TRBJ2-1; 11 bases line up with TRBD2. V was clipped by 5 bases and J by 10 bases; unmatched bases: 10. CDR1 SEHNR and CDR2 FQNEAQ come from the germline V gene (reference sequence). The CDR3 consists of 15 residues. The CDR3 DNA reads as TGTGCCAGCAGCCCGACTAGCGGGAAGGTCTGGGAGCAGTTCTTC. Protein product: CASSPTSGKVWEQFF.